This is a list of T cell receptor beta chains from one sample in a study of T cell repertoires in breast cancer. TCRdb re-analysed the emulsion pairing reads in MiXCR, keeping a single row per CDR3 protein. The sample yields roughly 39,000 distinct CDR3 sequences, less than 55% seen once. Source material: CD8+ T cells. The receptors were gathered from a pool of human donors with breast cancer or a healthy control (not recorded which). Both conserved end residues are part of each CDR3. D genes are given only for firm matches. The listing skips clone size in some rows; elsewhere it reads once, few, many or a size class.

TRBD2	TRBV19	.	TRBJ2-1	TGTGCCAGTAGCCGACTAGCGGGGAATTACAATGAGCAGTTCTTC	CASSRLAGNYNEQFF
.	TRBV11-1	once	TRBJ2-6	TGTGCCAGCAGCTCTGGGAGGAACTCTGGGGCCAACGTCCTGACTTTC	CASSSGRNSGANVLTF
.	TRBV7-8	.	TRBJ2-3	TGTGCCAGCAGCTTAGCCTCCCCAGATACGCAGTATTTT	CASSLASPDTQYF
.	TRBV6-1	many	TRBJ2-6	TGTGCCAGCAGGGACACCGGCTCTGGGGCCAACGTCCTGACTTTC	CASRDTGSGANVLTF
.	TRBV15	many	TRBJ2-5	TGTGCCACCAGCAGATCCCGAGTTGAACCGCAAGAGACCCAGTACTTC	CATSRSRVEPQETQYF
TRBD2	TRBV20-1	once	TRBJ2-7	TGCAGTGCTAGATCCCTAGCGGGAGGGTCCTACGAGCAGTACTTC	CSARSLAGGSYEQYF
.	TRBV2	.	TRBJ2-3	TGTGCCAGCAGGACCCGCCGGGAGACAGATACGCAGTATTTT	CASRTRRETDTQYF
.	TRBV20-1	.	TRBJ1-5	TGCAGTGCTAGAGATTCCAGTATACCTAAACTGAATCAGCCCCAGCATTTT	CSARDSSIPKLNQPQHF
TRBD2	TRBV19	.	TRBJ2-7	TGTGCCAGTAGTATTTCCCTAGCGGGGTCCTACGAGCAGTACTTC	CASSISLAGSYEQYF
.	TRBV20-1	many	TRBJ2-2	TGCAGTGCTAGTACGGTTTACACCGGGGAGCTGTTTTTT	CSASTVYTGELFF
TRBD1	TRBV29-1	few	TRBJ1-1	TGCAGCGTTGAACCACAGGGGGCGTCTTATGCTGAAGCTTTCTTT	CSVEPQGASYAEAFF
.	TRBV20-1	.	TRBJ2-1	TGCAGTGCTAGAGGTGGGAGTGAGCAGTTCTTC	CSARGGSEQFF
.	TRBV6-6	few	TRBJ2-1	TGTGCCAGCAGTTACACGGGGCCCTTGGATGAGCAGTTCTTC	CASSYTGPLDEQFF
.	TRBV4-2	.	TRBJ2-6	TGTGCCAGCAGCCGCGGAGAAGCCGACAACTCTGGGGCCAACGTCCTGACTTTC	CASSRGEADNSGANVLTF
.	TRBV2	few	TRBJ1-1	TGTGCCAGCAGTGAAGGGGAGGCGGTCACTGAAGCTTTCTTT	CASSEGEAVTEAFF
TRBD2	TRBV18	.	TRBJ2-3	TGTGCCAGCTCACCTAAAAGCGGGAGTACAGATACGCAGTATTTT	CASSPKSGSTDTQYF
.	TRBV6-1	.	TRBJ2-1	TGTGCCAGCAGCCTACAACCGTACCTCAGCTCCTACAATGAGCAGTTCTTC	CASSLQPYLSSYNEQFF
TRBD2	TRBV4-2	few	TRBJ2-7	TGTGCCAGCAGCCAAGAGAGAACTAGCGGGACCCCCTACGAGCAGTACTTC	CASSQERTSGTPYEQYF
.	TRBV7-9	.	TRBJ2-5	TGTGCCGGCAGCCGAGGGGGGCAAGAGACCCAGTACTTC	CAGSRGGQETQYF
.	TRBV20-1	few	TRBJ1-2	TGCAGTGCTAGAGATCCGCCGTCCCAAGGTGAGGGCTACACCTTC	CSARDPPSQGEGYTF
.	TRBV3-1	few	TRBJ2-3	TGTGCCAGCAGCCAAGATCCGCTACGCTCAGATACGCAGTATTTT	CASSQDPLRSDTQYF
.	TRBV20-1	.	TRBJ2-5	TGCAGTCCTATAAACCCTGTCAGCGGGACCCAGTACTTC	CSPINPVSGTQYF
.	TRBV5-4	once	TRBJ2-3	TGTGCCAGCAGCCAGACAGGGGAGGGTGGAGATACGCAGTATTTT	CASSQTGEGGDTQYF
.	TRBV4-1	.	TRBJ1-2	TGCGCCAGCAGCCAAGTTGCCCTGACAGGCTACTATGGCTACACCTTC	CASSQVALTGYYGYTF
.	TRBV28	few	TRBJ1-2	TGTGCCGCCTCGCCGGGCTATGGCTACACCTTC	CAASPGYGYTF
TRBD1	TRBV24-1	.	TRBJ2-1	TGTGCCACCAGTGCCCTCGGGACAGTTGACGAGCAGTTCTTC	CATSALGTVDEQFF
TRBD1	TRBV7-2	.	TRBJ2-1	TGTGCCAGCAGCTTAGGTGGACAGGGGATCTACAATGAGCAGTTCTTC	CASSLGGQGIYNEQFF
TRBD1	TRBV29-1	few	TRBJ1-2	TGCAGCGCCGGGACAGCGGACTATGGCTACACCTTC	CSAGTADYGYTF
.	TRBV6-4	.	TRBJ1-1	TGTGCCAGCAGTGACTCAGAGAACACTAAAGCTTTCTTT	CASSDSENTKAFF
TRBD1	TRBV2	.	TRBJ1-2	TGTGCCAGCTGTGAGACAGGGAGGAACTATGGCTACACCTTC	CASCETGRNYGYTF
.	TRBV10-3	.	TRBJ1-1	TGTGCCATCAGTGAGTCCCACCGGGGGGGGAACACTGAAGCTTTCTTT	CAISESHRGGNTEAFF
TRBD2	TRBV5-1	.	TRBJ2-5	TGCGCCAGCGCTCGGACTAGCGGGGGGGAGACCCAGTACTTC	CASARTSGGETQYF
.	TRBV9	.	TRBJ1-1	TGTGCCAGCAGCGTCGGGAGAATGAACACTGAAGCTTTCTTT	CASSVGRMNTEAFF
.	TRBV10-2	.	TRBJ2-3	TGCGCCATCGCCGGGAGCACAGATACGCAGTATTTT	CAIAGSTDTQYF
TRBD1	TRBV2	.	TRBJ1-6	TGTGCCAGCAGACCTCCGGGACAGGGAGTTTCACCCCTCCACTTT	CASRPPGQGVSPLHF
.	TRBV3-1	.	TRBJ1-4	TGTGCCAGCAGCCAAGGATTGCCAGGGTCTAATGAAAAACTGTTTTTT	CASSQGLPGSNEKLFF
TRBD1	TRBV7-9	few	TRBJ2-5	TGTGCCAGCAGCTTCACAGGGGGTACTGGGACCCAGTACTTC	CASSFTGGTGTQYF
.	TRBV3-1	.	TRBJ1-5	TGTGCCAGCAGCCAAGATGGGCCGCCATACAATCAGCCCCAGCATTTT	CASSQDGPPYNQPQHF
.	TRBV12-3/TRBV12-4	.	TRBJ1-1	TGTGCCAGCAGCATCGGACCGGGCACTGAAGCTTTCTTT	CASSIGPGTEAFF
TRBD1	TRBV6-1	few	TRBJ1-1	TGTGCCAGCAGTGAGACAGGGATTTTACCTGAAGCTTTCTTT	CASSETGILPEAFF
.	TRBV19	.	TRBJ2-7	TGTGCCAGTAGTACCCCAGCGACCTACGAGCAGTACTTC	CASSTPATYEQYF
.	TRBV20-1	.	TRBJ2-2	TGCAGCGCTAAAGAAGTTCCTGGCGGGGAGCTGTTTTTT	CSAKEVPGGELFF
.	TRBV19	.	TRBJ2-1	TGTGCCAGTAGTATAAGTAGGAGCTCCTACAATGAGCAGTTCTTC	CASSISRSSYNEQFF
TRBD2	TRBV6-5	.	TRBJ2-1	TGTGCCAGCAGCAGACTCCGGGGGGACAATGAGCAGTTCTTC	CASSRLRGDNEQFF
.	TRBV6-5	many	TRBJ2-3	TGTGCCAGCAGTTACTCGCACAGCACAGATACGCAGTATTTT	CASSYSHSTDTQYF
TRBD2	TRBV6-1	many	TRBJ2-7	TGTGCCAGCAGTCTCGCTAGCGGCAGCCCCTACGAGCAGTACTTC	CASSLASGSPYEQYF
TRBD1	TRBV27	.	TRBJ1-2	TGTGCCAGCAGTTTATCGTCGGGACAGGGGCGTAACTACGGCTACACCTTC	CASSLSSGQGRNYGYTF
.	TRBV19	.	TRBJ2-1	TGTGCCAGTAGTATAGACAGGGTATACAATGAGCAGTTCTTC	CASSIDRVYNEQFF
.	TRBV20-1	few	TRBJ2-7	TGCAGTGCTAGCGGCGTCGGGACCTACGAGCAGTACTTC	CSASGVGTYEQYF
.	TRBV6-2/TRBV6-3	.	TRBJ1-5	TGTGCCAGCAGTGGACAGAGGGATCAGCCCCAGCATTTT	CASSGQRDQPQHF
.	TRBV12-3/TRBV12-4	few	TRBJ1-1	TGTGCCAGCAGGCTCGACAGTCAACGCGCTTTCTTT	CASRLDSQRAFF
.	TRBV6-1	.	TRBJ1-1	TGTGCCAGCAGATTCGCCAGTGACACTGAAGCTTTCTTT	CASRFASDTEAFF
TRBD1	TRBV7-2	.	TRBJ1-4	TGTGCCAGCAGCTTTTCCTGGACAGGGAGGGGTGGGGAAAAACTGTTTTTT	CASSFSWTGRGGEKLFF
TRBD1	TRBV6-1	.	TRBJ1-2	TGTGCCAGCAGGGGGGGACAGCAATATGGCTACACCTTC	CASRGGQQYGYTF
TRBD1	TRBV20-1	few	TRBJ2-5	TGCAGTGCTAGAGAGACAGGGGTGGAGACCCAGTACTTC	CSARETGVETQYF